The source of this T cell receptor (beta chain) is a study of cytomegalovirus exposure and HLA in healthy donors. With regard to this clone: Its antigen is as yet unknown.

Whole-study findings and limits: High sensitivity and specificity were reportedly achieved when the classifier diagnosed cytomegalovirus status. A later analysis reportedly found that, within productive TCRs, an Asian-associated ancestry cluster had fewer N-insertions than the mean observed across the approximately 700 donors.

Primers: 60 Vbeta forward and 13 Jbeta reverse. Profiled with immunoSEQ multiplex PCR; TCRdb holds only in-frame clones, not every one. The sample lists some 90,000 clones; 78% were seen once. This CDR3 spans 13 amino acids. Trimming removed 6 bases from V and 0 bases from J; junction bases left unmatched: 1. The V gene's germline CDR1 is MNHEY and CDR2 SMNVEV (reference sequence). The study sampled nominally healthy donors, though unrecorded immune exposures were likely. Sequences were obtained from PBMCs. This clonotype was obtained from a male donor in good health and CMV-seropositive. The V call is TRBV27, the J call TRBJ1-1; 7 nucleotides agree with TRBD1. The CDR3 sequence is CASRDRMNTEAFF. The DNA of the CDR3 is TGTGCCAGCAGGGACAGGATGAACACTGAAGCTTTCTTT.